The rows below give T cell receptor beta chains drawn from one sample of a study of blood T cell repertoires in COVID-19. The protocol was immunoSEQ multiplex PCR, while the TCRdb copy is restricted to in-frame clones and leaves out a portion. The data hold around 250,000 clones, with roughly four fifths observed a single time. The material sequenced was PBMCs or T cells enriched from blood (not recorded which). The origin of the receptors is a man between 25 and 39 years old with acute COVID-19. The CDR3 runs from the conserved cysteine through the conserved F or W.

V gene: TRBV2
J gene: TRBJ2-5
CDR3 protein: CASKIPGHPQETQYF

V gene: TRBV7-9
J gene: TRBJ1-1
CDR3 protein: CASSLAGGAWGTEAFF

V gene: TRBV19
J gene: TRBJ1-6
CDR3 protein: CASSPRTGGGSPLHF

V gene: TRBV5-1
J gene: TRBJ1-1
CDR3 protein: CASSLSQGGEAFF

V gene: TRBV12-5
J gene: TRBJ1-6
CDR3 protein: CASGSNSPLHF

V gene: TRBV5-1
J gene: TRBJ2-5
CDR3 protein: CASRYGTLQETQYF

V gene: TRBV28
J gene: TRBJ1-1
CDR3 protein: CASSPHGTSSTEAFF

V gene: TRBV25-1
J gene: TRBJ2-5
CDR3 protein: CASSDLVETQYF

V gene: TRBV9
J gene: TRBJ2-1
CDR3 protein: CASSVARSSGSLEQFF

V gene: TRBV7-9
J gene: TRBJ2-3
CDR3 protein: CASTLEGGSTDTQYF

V gene: TRBV6-5
J gene: TRBJ1-1
CDR3 protein: CASRQDRVNTEAFF

V gene: TRBV7-9
J gene: TRBJ1-2
CDR3 protein: CASSLWGEGYTF

V gene: TRBV2
J gene: TRBJ1-1
CDR3 protein: CASSELIDNTEAFF

V gene: TRBV7-3
J gene: TRBJ1-2
CDR3 protein: CASSLWEGLNYGYTF

V gene: TRBV12-3/TRBV12-4
J gene: TRBJ1-3
CDR3 protein: CASSKDRGNTIYF

V gene: TRBV7-9
J gene: TRBJ1-2
CDR3 protein: CASSPDGGDYGYTF

V gene: TRBV6-5
J gene: TRBJ2-1
CDR3 protein: CASSYLGVAEQFF

V gene: TRBV6-5
J gene: TRBJ1-5
CDR3 protein: CASRTGKDQPQHF

V gene: TRBV6-5
J gene: TRBJ2-5
CDR3 protein: CASSYGHRGGETQYF

V gene: TRBV19
J gene: TRBJ1-5
CDR3 protein: CASIGGYGNQPQHF

V gene: TRBV6-4
J gene: TRBJ2-1
CDR3 protein: CASSPGTGYNEQFF

V gene: TRBV21-1
J gene: TRBJ2-5
CDR3 protein: CASSTTTSGILETQYF

V gene: TRBV7-2
J gene: TRBJ1-1
CDR3 protein: CASQINPQNTEAFF

V gene: TRBV19
J gene: TRBJ1-2
CDR3 protein: CASSPGDRDNYGYTF

V gene: TRBV30
J gene: TRBJ1-4
CDR3 protein: CAWSPTRGGFKKLFF

V gene: TRBV5-1
J gene: TRBJ2-5
CDR3 protein: CASRDSGGSQETQYF

V gene: TRBV19
J gene: TRBJ1-1
CDR3 protein: CASSNRDRGGGTEAFF

V gene: TRBV5-8
J gene: TRBJ1-4
CDR3 protein: CASPRRTDVNEKLFF

V gene: TRBV7-9
J gene: TRBJ2-2
CDR3 protein: CASSLGVGTPNTGELFF

V gene: TRBV5-6
J gene: TRBJ1-2
CDR3 protein: CASSSDRGYGYTF

V gene: TRBV11-2
J gene: TRBJ1-2
CDR3 protein: CASSLIPSRANYGYTF

V gene: TRBV3-1/TRBV3-2
J gene: TRBJ2-5
CDR3 protein: CASSPQRGVGETQYF

V gene: TRBV5-4
J gene: TRBJ1-1
CDR3 protein: CASSLFRGQGGAFF

V gene: TRBV19
J gene: TRBJ2-2
CDR3 protein: CASSITGTSGELFF

V gene: TRBV5-4
J gene: TRBJ1-1
CDR3 protein: CASSQVFSAGRRTEAFF

V gene: TRBV11-3
J gene: TRBJ1-1
CDR3 protein: CASAAGTNTEAFF

V gene: TRBV29-1
J gene: TRBJ2-1
CDR3 protein: CSALEGVAYNEQFF

V gene: TRBV5-1
J gene: TRBJ1-2
CDR3 protein: CASSLAGGTGYTF

V gene: TRBV24-1
J gene: TRBJ2-5
CDR3 protein: CATMEGAIGETQYF

V gene: TRBV19
J gene: TRBJ2-3
CDR3 protein: CASSSTGLAGGFSTDTQYF

V gene: TRBV30
J gene: TRBJ1-1
CDR3 protein: CAWVQGVIGAFF

V gene: TRBV28
J gene: TRBJ2-1
CDR3 protein: CAVREPASSYNEQFF

V gene: TRBV23-1
J gene: TRBJ1-3
CDR3 protein: CRAFSRAGNGNTIYF

V gene: TRBV29-1
J gene: TRBJ1-2
CDR3 protein: CSVQGPMADF

V gene: TRBV30
J gene: TRBJ1-2
CDR3 protein: CAWSPGQGHYGYTF

V gene: TRBV4-1
J gene: TRBJ2-2
CDR3 protein: CASSQEAQGVSGELFF

V gene: TRBV10-3
J gene: TRBJ1-3
CDR3 protein: CAIGGGGGAGGNTIYF

V gene: TRBV28
J gene: TRBJ2-1
CDR3 protein: CASSSNRGNEQFF

V gene: TRBV9
J gene: TRBJ2-2
CDR3 protein: CASSVERQTGTGELFF

V gene: TRBV24-1
J gene: TRBJ2-1
CDR3 protein: CATGRADRGSNEQFF

V gene: TRBV6-5
J gene: TRBJ1-1
CDR3 protein: CASSYGELNTEAFF

V gene: TRBV4-2
J gene: TRBJ1-4
CDR3 protein: CASSPTHSATNEKLFF

V gene: TRBV5-4
J gene: TRBJ2-3
CDR3 protein: CASSQGQSTDTQYF

V gene: TRBV6-5
J gene: TRBJ1-1
CDR3 protein: CASSSGQGTAFF

V gene: TRBV14
J gene: TRBJ2-1
CDR3 protein: CASSQDQLAGGGNEQFF